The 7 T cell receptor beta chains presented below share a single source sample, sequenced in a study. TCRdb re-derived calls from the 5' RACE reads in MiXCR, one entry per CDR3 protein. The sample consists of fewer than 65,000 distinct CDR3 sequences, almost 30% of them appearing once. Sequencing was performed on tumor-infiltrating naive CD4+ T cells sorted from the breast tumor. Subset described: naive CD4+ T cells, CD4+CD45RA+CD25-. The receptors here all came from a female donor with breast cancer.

The CDR3, as DNA: TGCGCCAGCAGCCAAGATTTTAGCGGGAAGTTCACAGATACGCAGTATTTT. Translating gives CASSQDFSGKFTDTQYF. The chain couples TRBV4-3 to TRBJ2-3; 8 nucleotides agree with TRBD2. The germline gives CDR1 LGHNA, CDR2 YSLEER. The CDR3 loop spans 17 amino acids. The V gene end was trimmed by 0 bases and the J gene end by 2 bases; junction bases not matched to a gene: 7.

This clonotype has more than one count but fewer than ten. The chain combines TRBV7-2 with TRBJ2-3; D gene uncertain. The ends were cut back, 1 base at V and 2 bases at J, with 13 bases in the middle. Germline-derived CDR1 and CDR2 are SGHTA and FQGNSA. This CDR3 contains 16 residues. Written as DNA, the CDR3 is TGTGCCAGCAGCTTAGTCCACGATCTCACCACAGATACGCAGTATTTT. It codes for CASSLVHDLTTDTQYF. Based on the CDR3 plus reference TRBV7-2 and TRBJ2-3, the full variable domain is GAGVSQSPSNKVTEKGKDVELRCDPISGHTALYWYRQSLGQGLEFLIYFQGNSAPDKSGLPSDRFSAERTGGSVSTLTIQRTQQEDSAVYLCASSLVHDLTTDTQYFGPGTRLTVL.

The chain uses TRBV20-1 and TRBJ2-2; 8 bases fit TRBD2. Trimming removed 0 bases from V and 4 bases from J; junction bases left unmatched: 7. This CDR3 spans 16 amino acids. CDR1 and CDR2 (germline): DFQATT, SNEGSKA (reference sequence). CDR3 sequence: CSARDPWTSSTGELFF. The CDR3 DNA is TGCAGTGCTAGAGATCCTTGGACTAGCAGCACCGGGGAGCTGTTTTTT.

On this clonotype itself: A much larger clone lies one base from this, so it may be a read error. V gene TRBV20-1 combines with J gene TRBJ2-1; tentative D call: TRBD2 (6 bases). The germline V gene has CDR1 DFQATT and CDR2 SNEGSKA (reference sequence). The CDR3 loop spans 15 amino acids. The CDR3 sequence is CSANLARVSYDEQFF. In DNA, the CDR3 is TGCAGTGCTAACCTAGCGAGGGTATCCTACGATGAGCAGTTCTTC.

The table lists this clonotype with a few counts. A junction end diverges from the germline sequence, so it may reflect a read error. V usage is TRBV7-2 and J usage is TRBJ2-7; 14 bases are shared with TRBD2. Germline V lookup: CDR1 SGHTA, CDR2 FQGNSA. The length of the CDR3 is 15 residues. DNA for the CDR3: TGTGCCAGCAGCATAGCGGGACTAGCGGGAGAGGAGCAGTACTTC. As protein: CASSIAGLAGEEQYF.

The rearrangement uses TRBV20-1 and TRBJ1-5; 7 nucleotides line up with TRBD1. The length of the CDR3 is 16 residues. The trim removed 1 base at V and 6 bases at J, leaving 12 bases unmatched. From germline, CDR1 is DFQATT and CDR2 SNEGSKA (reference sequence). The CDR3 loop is CSARGTDRAESQPQHF. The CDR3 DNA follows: TGCAGTGCTAGAGGTACTGACAGGGCGGAGAGTCAGCCCCAGCATTTT.

The CDR3 is CSASLSGINNQPQHF. The DNA of the CDR3 is TGCAGTGCTAGTCTTTCTGGGATAAACAATCAGCCCCAGCATTTT. The chain joins TRBV20-1 to TRBJ1-5; D uncertain. Trimming took off 3 bases at V and 3 bases at J, with 15 bases between the two ends. This CDR3 contains 15 residues. The germline gives CDR1 DFQATT, CDR2 SNEGSKA (reference sequence).